This passage covers 13 T cell receptor beta chains from one sample sequenced in a study of OX40 agonist ivuxolimab in advanced cancers. Libraries were prepared by immunoSEQ multiplex PCR; TCRdb keeps only in-frame clonotypes and omits some of them. The data show tens of thousands of clones, with around 89% seen just once and under 1% held by the top ten. Sequenced material: CD4+ or CD8+ T cells sorted from blood, taken in a trial of the OX40 agonist ivuxolimab. Every receptor here comes from an adult with an advanced solid tumor such as melanoma, head and neck, liver or kidney cancer.

In its sample, this clone ranks as medium-sized (0.01 to 0.1%). This chain links TRBV30 with TRBJ1-5; D is ambiguous. V lost 1 base and J 0 bases, leaving 4 bases between the germline ends. CDR3 length equals 13 residues. CDR1 and CDR2 from the germline V gene are GTSNPN and SVGIG (reference sequence). The CDR3 is CAWSDGSNQPQHF. The CDR3 DNA reads as TGTGCCTGGAGTGACGGTAGCAATCAGCCCCAGCATTTT.

The genes are TRBV5-1 and TRBJ1-4, with D possibly TRBD1 on 6 matching bases. Looked up from germline, CDR1 is SGHRS and CDR2 is YFSETQ. V was shortened by 7 bases and J by 4 bases, with 14 bases between the two germline ends. The CDR3 length is 14 residues. The DNA of the CDR3 is TGCGCCAGCTCTTGGGGGGGCTATAATGAAAAACTGTTTTTT. Its translation: CASSWGGYNEKLFF.

V usage is TRBV9 and J usage is TRBJ1-1; D call uncertain. This CDR3 comprises 12 residues. V was trimmed by 4 bases and J by 5 bases, leaving 9 bases between them. Germline values: CDR1 SGDLS, CDR2 YYNGEE. The CDR3, as DNA: TGTGCCAGCAGCCCCCTGGATACTGAAGCTTTCTTT. It encodes CASSPLDTEAFF.

This clone occurred once. This chain links TRBV27 with TRBJ2-3; 8 bases agree with TRBD2. Per the germline V gene, CDR1 is MNHEY and CDR2 is SMNVEV (reference sequence). The CDR3 loop spans 14 amino acids. The ends lost 6 bases at V and 0 bases at J; junction bases unmatched: 2. The CDR3 nucleotides are TGTGCCAGCAGAACTAGCGGTAGCACAGATACGCAGTATTTT. Protein product: CASRTSGSTDTQYF.

This chain's CDR3 is CASSSDRGNYEQYF. The CDR3 DNA sequence: TGCGCCAGCAGCTCGGACAGGGGCAACTACGAGCAGTACTTC. V is TRBV5-1 and J is TRBJ2-7, with 9 nucleotides matching TRBD1. The CDR3 is 14 residues long. V was pared by 3 bases and J by 3 bases, with 4 bases of the junction left unmatched. The germline CDR1 and CDR2 sequences are SGHRS and YFSETQ.

The chain carries TRBV11-1 and TRBJ2-5; D remains unclear. Near its end, the DNA agrees better with TRBJ2-7, so the J call may be wrong. Germline assignment: CDR1 SGHAT and CDR2 FQDESV (reference sequence). The CDR3 runs to 15 residues. CDR3 nucleotide sequence: TGTGCCAGCAGCTTAATCCCAGCCCGCCTCGACGAGCAGTACTTC. This codes for CASSLIPARLDEQYF.

The chain couples TRBV19 to TRBJ2-1; 10 bases line up with TRBD2. After removal of 6 bases from V and 6 bases from J, the junction contained 11 bases not matched to a gene. Germline V gene sequence: CDR1 LNHDA, CDR2 SQIVND (reference sequence). This CDR3 has 16 amino acids. Written as DNA, the CDR3 is TGTGCCAGTAGCGTCCTCGGGACTAGCGTAGTCAATGAGCAGTTCTTC. Its protein is CASSVLGTSVVNEQFF. The entire variable domain, with the rest obtained from reference TRBV19 and TRBJ2-1, is as follows: DGGITQSPKYLFRKEGQNVTLSCEQNLNHDAMYWYRQDPGQGLRLIYYSQIVNDFQKGDIAEGYSVSREKKESFPLTVTSAQKNPTAFYLCASSVLGTSVVNEQFFGPGTRLTVL.

The chain combines TRBV5-4 with TRBJ1-6; D is perhaps TRBD1 (5 bases). The V gene's germline CDR1 is SGHNT and CDR2 YYREEE (reference sequence). V lost 4 bases, J lost 0 bases, and 14 bases lay in between. The CDR3 extends over 17 amino acids. In DNA form, the CDR3 reads TGTGCCAGCAGCCCGGGGACCGCCGGCTCCTATAATTCACCCCTCCACTTT. Translated, it gives CASSPGTAGSYNSPLHF.

The chain links TRBV5-3 to TRBJ2-5; D unresolved. TRBV5-3 is noted as an ORF with a role that remains uncertain. CDR3 length: 15 residues. V shed 4 bases and J shed 3 bases, with 16 bases lying between them. This chain's CDR3 is CARSAGRSWEETQYF. The CDR3 coding sequence is TGTGCCAGAAGCGCTGGTCGGTCCTGGGAAGAGACCCAGTACTTC.

The CDR3 sequence: CASSSSGSMNYGYTF. The CDR3 DNA is TGTGCCAGCTCATCGTCGGGCTCCATGAACTATGGCTACACCTTC. The chain joins TRBV7-3 to TRBJ1-2; no clear D. The CDR3 spans 15 residues. V was trimmed by 8 bases and J by 2 bases, leaving 18 bases between them. The germline gives CDR1 SGHTA, CDR2 FQGTGA.

The chain has TRBV29-1 and TRBJ2-3; TRBD1 might be the D (5 bases). CDR3 size: 12 residues. Germline V gives CDR1 SQVTM, CDR2 ANQGSEA. Trimming took 2 bases from V and 10 from J, leaving 13 bases between them. The CDR3 here is CSVEKQVEAQYF. CDR3 sequence (DNA): TGCAGCGTTGAAAAACAGGTCGAAGCGCAGTATTTT.

The chain uses TRBV5-3 and TRBJ2-1; D is uncertain. TRBV5-3 is recorded as an ORF, its role being uncertain. The CDR3 is 10 amino acids. V was cut by 7 bases and J by 5 bases, with 4 bases left in between. In DNA, the CDR3 is TGTGCCAGACACAACAATGAGCAGTTCTTC. It specifies CARHNNEQFF.

J is TRBJ2-1 and V is TRBV15; TRBD1 or TRBD2 may be the D gene (5 bases each). Germline CDR1 reads LNHNV; CDR2 reads YYDKDF (reference sequence). The length of the CDR3 is 15 residues. Trimming took 6 bases from V and 9 from J, leaving 21 bases between them. In DNA, the CDR3 is TGTGCCACCAGAGCCGGGACCCCGTTCTTTAGTGAGCAGTTCTTC. It specifies CATRAGTPFFSEQFF.